Listed below are T cell receptor beta chains from one sample, sequenced in a study of cytomegalovirus exposure and HLA in healthy donors. Measured with immunoSEQ multiplex PCR; TCRdb has only the in-frame clones, and not every one. The sample lists some 80,000 clones, approximately 96% occurring once. Material: PBMCs. Receptor source: a young woman in good health and CMV-seronegative. Each CDR3 is given with its conserved first and last residue. A D gene is named only where the DNA matches it firmly. Clone size is stated in some rows and not others, as once, few, many or a class when expanded.

>12|TRBJ2-1|TRBD1|.|TRBV30
CVADRGLNEQFF
TGTGTCGCGGACAGGGGCCTCAATGAGCAGTTCTTC
>15|TRBJ1-2|.|.|TRBV5-5
CASSPRTDPNYGYTF
TGTGCCAGCAGCCCCCGGACAGATCCTAACTATGGCTACACCTTC
>8|TRBJ2-7|.|.|TRBV29-1
CSVEVEYF
TGCAGCGTTGAAGTCGAGTACTTC
>17|TRBJ2-7|.|once|TRBV7-9
CASSPAPHSFNSYEQYF
TGTGCCAGCAGTCCCGCCCCACATTCTTTTAACTCCTACGAGCAGTACTTC
>15|TRBJ2-2|TRBD1|.|TRBV5-8
CASSRTGPNTGELFF
TGTGCCAGCTCTAGGACAGGCCCGAACACCGGGGAGCTGTTTTTT
>14|TRBJ1-2|TRBD1|.|TRBV27
CASSSRTGFYGYTF
TGTGCCAGCAGTTCACGGACAGGGTTCTATGGCTACACCTTC
>14|TRBJ2-7|TRBD1|.|TRBV7-2
CASRGGQGDYEQYF
TGTGCCAGCAGGGGGGGACAGGGGGACTACGAGCAGTACTTC
>15|TRBJ2-5|.|.|TRBV5-1
CASSGFPTGQETQYF
TGCGCCAGCAGTGGTTTCCCGACAGGACAAGAGACCCAGTACTTC
>15|TRBJ2-3|.|.|TRBV6-5
CASSYLVGGTDTQYF
TGTGCCAGCAGTTACTTGGTGGGAGGCACAGATACGCAGTATTTT
>17|TRBJ2-4|TRBD1|.|TRBV13
CASSLGYRGQSRDIQYF
TGTGCCAGCAGCTTAGGCTACCGGGGACAGAGCCGGGACATTCAGTACTTC
>10|TRBJ2-1|.|.|TRBV6-5
CASSEYEQFF
TGTGCCAGCAGTGAGTATGAGCAGTTCTTC
>12|TRBJ2-7|.|.|TRBV5-6
CASSQINYEQYF
TGTGCCAGCAGCCAGATCAACTACGAGCAGTACTTC
>15|TRBJ2-7|TRBD1|.|TRBV6-5
CASSSAGTDDYEQYF
TGTGCCAGCAGTTCCGCCGGGACAGACGATTACGAGCAGTACTTC
>17|TRBJ2-3|TRBD2|.|TRBV10-2
CASSEMRLAGAGDTQYF
TGCGCCAGCAGTGAGATGAGACTAGCGGGAGCCGGAGATACGCAGTATTTT
>14|TRBJ2-7|.|.|TRBV5-4
CASSFGGPLYEQYF
TGTGCCAGCAGCTTCGGAGGGCCTCTTTACGAGCAGTACTTC
>16|TRBJ2-5|TRBD2|once|TRBV6-5
CASSYRSTSGSETQYF
TGTGCCAGCAGTTACCGGTCAACTAGCGGGTCAGAGACCCAGTACTTC
>15|TRBJ2-3|.|.|TRBV7-2
CASSYTSPSTDTQYF
TGTGCCAGCAGCTACACTAGCCCTAGCACAGATACGCAGTATTTT
>15|TRBJ2-1|.|.|TRBV19
CASSMGVAEWNEQFF
TGTGCCAGTAGTATGGGAGTAGCTGAGTGGAATGAGCAGTTCTTC
>13|TRBJ2-7|.|.|TRBV10-3
CAISVIASYEQYF
TGTGCCATCAGTGTGATAGCGTCCTACGAGCAGTACTTC
>16|TRBJ1-2|TRBD1|.|TRBV27
CASSLGGTGGTYGYTF
TGTGCCAGCAGTTTAGGGGGGACAGGGGGAACCTATGGCTACACCTTC
>15|TRBJ2-3|.|.|TRBV19
CASSIWRSSTDTQYF
TGTGCCAGTAGTATTTGGCGGTCTAGCACAGATACGCAGTATTTT
>17|TRBJ1-2|TRBD1|.|TRBV2
CASIILTGQSTNYGYTF
TGTGCCAGCATTATTCTAACGGGACAGTCGACTAACTATGGCTACACCTTC
>17|TRBJ2-5|TRBD2|.|TRBV7-9
CASSGLAGGPEGETQYF
TGTGCCAGCAGCGGACTAGCGGGAGGGCCCGAAGGGGAGACCCAGTACTTC
>15|TRBJ1-2|TRBD1|.|TRBV5-1
CASSLITGDSYGYTF
TGCGCCAGCAGCTTGATAACAGGGGATAGCTATGGCTACACCTTC
>12|TRBJ2-7|.|.|TRBV19
CASSLGGIEQYF
TGTGCCAGTAGTCTGGGAGGAATCGAGCAGTACTTC
>19|TRBJ1-5|TRBD1|.|TRBV28
CASTLGQGTDLHSNQPQHF
TGTGCCAGCACCCTAGGACAGGGAACGGATCTACATAGCAATCAGCCCCAGCATTTT
>13|TRBJ1-1|.|.|TRBV30
CAWRGVVSPEAFF
TGTGCCTGGAGAGGGGTAGTTAGTCCTGAAGCTTTCTTT
>14|TRBJ2-1|TRBD2|.|TRBV5-6
CASKVGSGGNEQFF
TGTGCCAGCAAGGTCGGTAGCGGGGGGAATGAGCAGTTCTTC
>15|TRBJ2-7|.|.|TRBV9
CASSVGRGPNYEQYF
TGTGCCAGCAGCGTCGGGCGGGGTCCCAACTACGAGCAGTACTTC
>13|TRBJ1-6|TRBD1|.|TRBV27
CASSPGQISPLHF
TGTGCCAGCAGTCCGGGACAGATTTCACCCCTCCACTTT
>13|TRBJ2-7|TRBD2|.|TRBV7-9
CASGVSGRDEQYF
TGTGCCAGCGGGGTGAGCGGGAGGGACGAGCAGTACTTC
>14|TRBJ2-1|TRBD2|.|TRBV11-2
CASSYTGGVDEQFF
TGTGCCAGCAGCTATACGGGGGGAGTGGATGAGCAGTTCTTC
>14|TRBJ1-5|TRBD1|.|TRBV4-1
CASSQTGINQPQHF
TGCGCCAGCAGCCAGACAGGGATAAATCAGCCCCAGCATTTT
>15|TRBJ2-7|.|.|TRBV6-1
CASSEIGTSPYEQYF
TGTGCCAGCAGTGAAATCGGGACATCGCCCTACGAGCAGTACTTC
>15|TRBJ2-1|.|once|TRBV5-1
CASSLRRSRVDEQFF
TGCGCCAGCAGCTTGAGACGGAGCAGGGTGGATGAGCAGTTCTTC
>15|TRBJ2-7|.|.|TRBV6-5
CASSQGQGSVYEQYF
TGTGCCAGCAGCCAGGGCCAGGGGAGTGTCTACGAGCAGTACTTC
>16|TRBJ1-4|.|.|TRBV6-5
CASSYTGTPWNEKLFF
TGTGCCAGCAGTTATACAGGGACCCCGTGGAATGAAAAACTGTTTTTT
>15|TRBJ2-1|.|once|TRBV18
CASSPSGFSYNEQFF
TGTGCCAGCTCACCCTCGGGGTTCTCCTACAATGAGCAGTTCTTC
>14|TRBJ1-4|.|.|TRBV10-2
CASSGGDGGEKLFF
TGCGCCAGCAGTGGCGGGGATGGAGGCGAAAAACTGTTTTTT
>15|TRBJ1-1|.|.|TRBV5-4
CASTSPSTPNTEAFF
TGTGCCAGCACCTCCCCCTCTACCCCGAACACTGAAGCTTTCTTT
>15|TRBJ1-1|.|.|TRBV4-1
CASTKRGGPNTEAFF
TGCGCCAGCACCAAAAGGGGGGGGCCGAACACTGAAGCTTTCTTT
>16|TRBJ2-3|TRBD2|once|TRBV6-6
CASRRLLAGVTDTQYF
TGTGCCAGCAGGCGGTTGCTAGCGGGAGTGACAGATACGCAGTATTTT